This T cell receptor (beta chain) was profiled in a study of T cell responses to AZD1222 COVID-19 vaccine. TCRdb keeps only in-frame clones here, not all; method: immunoSEQ multiplex PCR. The sample consists of about 120,000 clones, over 75% of them appearing once. V lost 1 base to trimming and J lost 2 bases; unmatched junction nucleotides: 5. This CDR3 has 18 residues. CDR1 and CDR2 (germline): MNHEY, SMNVEV (reference sequence). This sample comprised peripheral blood, obtained on day 0 of AZD1222 vaccination. This receptor was obtained from an adult in good health. The V gene is TRBV27, the J gene TRBJ2-5, with 15 bases identical to TRBD2. CDR3 nucleotide sequence: TGTGCCAGCAGTTTATTGGGACTAGCGGGAGGAGATCAAGAGACCCAGTACTTC. Its translation: CASSLLGLAGGDQETQYF.